The T cell receptor beta chain described here comes from a study of blood T cell repertoires in COVID-19. Study-wide context: The origin of the acute and convalescent COVID-19 samples was the United States, Italy and Spain. Sources were T cells, B-cell-depleted T cells, or PBMCs; the material itself was cDNA or gDNA.

In the original workflow: Amplification from reference gene primers served as the basis for estimated nucleated cell counts. Assay: immunoSEQ multiplex PCR; the TCRdb copy retains only in-frame clones and omits some. D and trimming were read from the DNA, whereas the V and J calls and clone size are those reported in that table. The sample lists roughly 200,000 clones, over 70% occurring once. This CDR3 has 15 residues. J gave up 5 bases and V 2 bases, and 3 bases lay outside the gene matches. Germline V gene sequence: CDR1 MNHNY, CDR2 SVGAGI (reference sequence). The clonotype was recovered from a man in his forties with acute or convalescent COVID-19. The sample was peripheral blood. This rearrangement joins TRBV6-6 to TRBJ2-5; 12 bases are a match to TRBD1. As DNA, the CDR3 is TGTGCCAGCAGTTACGCGGGACAGGGGGCTGAGACCCAGTACTTC. Translated, it gives CASSYAGQGAETQYF.